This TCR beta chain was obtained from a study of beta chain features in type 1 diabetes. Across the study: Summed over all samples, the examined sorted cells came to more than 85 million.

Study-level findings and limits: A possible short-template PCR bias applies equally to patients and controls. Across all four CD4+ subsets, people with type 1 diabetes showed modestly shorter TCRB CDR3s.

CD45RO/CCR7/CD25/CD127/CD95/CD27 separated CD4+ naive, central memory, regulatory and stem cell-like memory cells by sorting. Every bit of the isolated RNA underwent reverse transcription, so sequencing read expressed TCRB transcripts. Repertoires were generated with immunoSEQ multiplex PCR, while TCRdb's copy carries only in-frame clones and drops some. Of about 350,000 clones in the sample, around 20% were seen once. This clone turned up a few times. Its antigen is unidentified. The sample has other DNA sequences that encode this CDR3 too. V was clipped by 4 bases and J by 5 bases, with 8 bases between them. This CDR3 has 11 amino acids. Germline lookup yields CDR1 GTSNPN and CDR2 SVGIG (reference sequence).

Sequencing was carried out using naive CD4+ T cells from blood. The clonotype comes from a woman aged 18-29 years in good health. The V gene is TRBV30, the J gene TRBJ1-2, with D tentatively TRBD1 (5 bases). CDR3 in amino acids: CAWNRGYGYTF. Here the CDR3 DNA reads TGTGCCTGGAACCGGGGGTATGGCTACACCTTC.